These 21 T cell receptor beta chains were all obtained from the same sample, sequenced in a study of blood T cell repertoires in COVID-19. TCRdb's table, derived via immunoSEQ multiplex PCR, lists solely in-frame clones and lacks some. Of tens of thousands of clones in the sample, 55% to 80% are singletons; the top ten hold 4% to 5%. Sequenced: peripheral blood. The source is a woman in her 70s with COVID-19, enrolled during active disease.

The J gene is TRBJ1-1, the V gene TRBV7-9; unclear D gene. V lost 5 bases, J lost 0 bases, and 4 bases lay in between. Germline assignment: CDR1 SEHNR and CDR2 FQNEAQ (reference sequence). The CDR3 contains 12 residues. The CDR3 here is CASSEMNTEAFF. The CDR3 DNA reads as TGTGCCAGCAGCGAGATGAACACTGAAGCTTTCTTT.

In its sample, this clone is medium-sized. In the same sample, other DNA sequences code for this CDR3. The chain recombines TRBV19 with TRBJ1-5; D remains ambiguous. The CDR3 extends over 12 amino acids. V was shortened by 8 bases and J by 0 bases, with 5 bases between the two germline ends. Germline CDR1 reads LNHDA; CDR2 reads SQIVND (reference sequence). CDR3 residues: CASRGSNQPQHF. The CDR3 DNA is TGTGCCAGTCGGGGTAGCAATCAGCCCCAGCATTTT.

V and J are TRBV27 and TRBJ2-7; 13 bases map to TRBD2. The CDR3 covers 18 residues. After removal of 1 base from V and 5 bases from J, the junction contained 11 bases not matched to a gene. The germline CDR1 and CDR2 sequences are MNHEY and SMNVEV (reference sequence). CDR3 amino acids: CASSLLRTSGSREDEQYV. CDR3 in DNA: TGTGCCAGCAGTTTATTGCGGACTAGCGGGAGTCGTGAGGACGAGCAGTACGTC.

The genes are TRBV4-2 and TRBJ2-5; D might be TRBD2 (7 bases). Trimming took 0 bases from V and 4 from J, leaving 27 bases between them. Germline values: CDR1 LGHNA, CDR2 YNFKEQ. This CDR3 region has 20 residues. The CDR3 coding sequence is TGTGCCAGCAGCCAAGAAGTTGGAAGTAGGGGGGGCGTAAGAGGAGAGACCCAGTACTTC. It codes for CASSQEVGSRGGVRGETQYF.

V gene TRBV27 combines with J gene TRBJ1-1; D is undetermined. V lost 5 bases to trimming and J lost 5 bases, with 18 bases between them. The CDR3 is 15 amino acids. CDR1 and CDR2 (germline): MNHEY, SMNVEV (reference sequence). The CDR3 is CASSPLSNLRTEAFF. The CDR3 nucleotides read TGTGCCAGCAGTCCCCTATCGAACCTGAGGACTGAAGCTTTCTTT.

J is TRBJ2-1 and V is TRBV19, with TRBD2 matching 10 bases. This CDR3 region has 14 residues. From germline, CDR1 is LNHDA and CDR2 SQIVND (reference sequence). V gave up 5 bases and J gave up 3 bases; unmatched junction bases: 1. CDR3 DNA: TGTGCCAGTAGTGGACTAGCGGACTACAATGAGCAGTTCTTC. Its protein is CASSGLADYNEQFF.

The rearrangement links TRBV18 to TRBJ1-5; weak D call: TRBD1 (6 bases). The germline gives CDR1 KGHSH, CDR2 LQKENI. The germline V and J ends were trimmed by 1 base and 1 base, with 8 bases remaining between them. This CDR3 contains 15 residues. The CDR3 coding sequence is TGTGCCAGCTCACCACGCGGACAGAGCAATCAGCCCCAGCATTTT. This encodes CASSPRGQSNQPQHF. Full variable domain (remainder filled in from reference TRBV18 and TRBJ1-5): NAGVMQNPRHLVRRRGQEARLRCSPMKGHSHVYWYRQLPEEGLKFMVYLQKENIIDESGMPKERFSAEFPKEGPSILRIQQVVRGDSAAYFCASSPRGQSNQPQHFGDGTRLSIL.

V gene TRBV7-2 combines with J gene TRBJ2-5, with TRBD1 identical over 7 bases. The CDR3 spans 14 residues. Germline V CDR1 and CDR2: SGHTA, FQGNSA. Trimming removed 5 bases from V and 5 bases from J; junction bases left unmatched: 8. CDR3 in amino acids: CASSPTTGFETQYF. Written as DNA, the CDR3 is TGTGCCAGCAGCCCGACGACAGGGTTTGAGACCCAGTACTTC.

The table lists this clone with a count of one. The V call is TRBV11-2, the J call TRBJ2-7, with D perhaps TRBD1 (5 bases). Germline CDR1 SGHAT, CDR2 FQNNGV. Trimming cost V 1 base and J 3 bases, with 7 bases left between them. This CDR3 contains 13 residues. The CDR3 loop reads CASSLAGNYEQYV. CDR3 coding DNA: TGTGCCAGCAGCTTAGCAGGGAACTACGAGCAGTACGTC.

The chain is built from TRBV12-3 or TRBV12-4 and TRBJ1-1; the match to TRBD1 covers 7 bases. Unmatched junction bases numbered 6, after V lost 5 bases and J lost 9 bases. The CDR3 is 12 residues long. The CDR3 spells CASSPLQGQAFF. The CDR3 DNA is TGTGCCAGCAGTCCGCTACAGGGGCAAGCTTTCTTT.

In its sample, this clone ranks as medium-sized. The CDR3 coding sequence is TGTGCCAGCAGCCAAGCCCTAGCGGGAGGGACGAATGAGCAGTTCTTC. This translates into CASSQALAGGTNEQFF. The rearrangement links TRBV4-2 to TRBJ2-1; 12 bases align to TRBD2. J gave up 7 bases and V 1 base, and 5 bases lay outside the gene matches. The CDR3 runs 16 residues. Germline V lookup: CDR1 LGHNA, CDR2 YNFKEQ.

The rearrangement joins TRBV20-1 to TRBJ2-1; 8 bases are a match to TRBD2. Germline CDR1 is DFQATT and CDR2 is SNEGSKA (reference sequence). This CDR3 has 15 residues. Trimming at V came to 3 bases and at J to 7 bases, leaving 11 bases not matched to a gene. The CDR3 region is CSASSTRGGRNEQFF. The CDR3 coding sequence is TGCAGTGCTAGTTCCACCCGGGGGGGCCGAAATGAGCAGTTCTTC.

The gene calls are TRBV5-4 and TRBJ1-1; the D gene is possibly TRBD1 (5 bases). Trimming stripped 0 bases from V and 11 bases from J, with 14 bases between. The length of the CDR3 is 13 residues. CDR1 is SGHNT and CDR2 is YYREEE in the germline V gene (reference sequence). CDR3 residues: CASSLEPTQGAFF. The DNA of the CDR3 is TGTGCCAGCAGCTTGGAACCGACGCAGGGCGCTTTCTTT.

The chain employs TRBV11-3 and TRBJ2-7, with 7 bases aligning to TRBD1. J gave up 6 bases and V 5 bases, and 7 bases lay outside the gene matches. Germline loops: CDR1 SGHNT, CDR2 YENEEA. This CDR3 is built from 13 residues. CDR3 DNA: TGTGCCAGCAGCCAAGACAGGGTGGGCGAGCAGTACTTC. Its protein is CASSQDRVGEQYF.

The CDR3 nucleotides are TGTGCCAGCAGCTCCCAGGGGGCGCGGAGTCAGCCCCAGCATTTT. This translates into CASSSQGARSQPQHF. V usage is TRBV5-5 and J usage is TRBJ1-5; 8 nucleotides match TRBD1. Germline V gene data show CDR1 as SGHKS and CDR2 as YYEKEE (reference sequence). This CDR3 spans 15 amino acids. J was trimmed by 6 bases and V by 3 bases; bases with no gene match: 8.

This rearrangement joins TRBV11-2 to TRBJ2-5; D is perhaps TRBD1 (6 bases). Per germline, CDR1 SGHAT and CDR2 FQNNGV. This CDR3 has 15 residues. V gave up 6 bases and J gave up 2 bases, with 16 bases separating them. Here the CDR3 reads CASSPGADVQETQYF. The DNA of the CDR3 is TGTGCCAGCAGTCCAGGGGCAGACGTTCAAGAGACCCAGTACTTC.

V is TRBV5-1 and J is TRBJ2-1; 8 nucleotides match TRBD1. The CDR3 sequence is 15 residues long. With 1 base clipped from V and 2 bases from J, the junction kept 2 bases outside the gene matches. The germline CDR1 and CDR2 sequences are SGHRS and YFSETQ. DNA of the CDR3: TGCGCCAGCAGCTTGCCAGGGGGCGCCTACAATGAGCAGTTCTTC. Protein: CASSLPGGAYNEQFF.

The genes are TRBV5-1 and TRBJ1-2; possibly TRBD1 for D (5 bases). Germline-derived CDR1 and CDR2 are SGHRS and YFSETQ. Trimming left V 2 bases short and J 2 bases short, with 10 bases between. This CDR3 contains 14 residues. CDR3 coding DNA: TGCGCCAGCAGCTTCGGTGACAGCAACTATGGCTACACCTTC. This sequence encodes CASSFGDSNYGYTF.

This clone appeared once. The CDR3 loop reads CASSVGDFSNQPQHF. CDR3 coding DNA: TGCGCCAGCAGCGTAGGGGACTTTAGCAATCAGCCCCAGCATTTT. The chain is built from TRBV5-1 and TRBJ1-5; D may be TRBD1 (5 bases). The CDR3 runs to 15 residues. V gave up 4 bases and J gave up 0 bases, with 11 bases separating them. Germline lookup yields CDR1 SGHRS and CDR2 YFSETQ.

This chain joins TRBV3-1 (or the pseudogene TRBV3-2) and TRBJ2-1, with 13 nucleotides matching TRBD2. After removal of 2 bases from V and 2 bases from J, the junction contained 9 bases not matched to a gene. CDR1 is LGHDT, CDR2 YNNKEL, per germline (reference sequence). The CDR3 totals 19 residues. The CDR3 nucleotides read TGTGCCAGCAGCCAATTAGCCGGACTAGCGGGAGCGGCCTACAATGAGCAGTTCTTC. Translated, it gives CASSQLAGLAGAAYNEQFF.

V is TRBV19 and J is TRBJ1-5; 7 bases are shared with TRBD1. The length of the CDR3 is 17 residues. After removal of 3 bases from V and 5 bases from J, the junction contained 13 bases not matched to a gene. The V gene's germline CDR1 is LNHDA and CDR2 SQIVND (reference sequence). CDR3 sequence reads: CASSIWQGVIPDQPQHF. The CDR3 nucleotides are TGTGCCAGTAGTATTTGGCAGGGGGTGATCCCCGATCAGCCCCAGCATTTT.